This TCR beta chain was profiled in a study of cytomegalovirus exposure and HLA in healthy donors. For the study at large: An earlier analysis identified 117 million unique TCR beta sequences in about 179 million T cells. Samples from HLA-typed donors yielded 65 million to 90 million unique TCRs in an early data release. General observations from the study: In the analysis, some V segments, TRBV6-2 and TRBV6-3 included, were excluded as indistinguishable. A later analysis linked 15,000 to 20,000 TCR beta sequences to HLA alleles at 0.05 false discovery rate.

V was pared by 0 bases and J by 1 base, with 5 bases between. In germline, CDR1 is SGHDT, CDR2 YYEEEE. The CDR3 length is 15 residues. PCR was performed using 60 Vbeta and 13 Jbeta primers. Sequenced by immunoSEQ multiplex PCR; TCRdb stores in-frame clones only, minus some. The specimen's table records 91,000 or so clones. About this clone: The antigen remains unidentified.

This receptor was obtained from a woman aged 25 to 39 in good health and CMV-seronegative. The V call is TRBV5-6, the J call TRBJ2-6; D is ambiguous. The sequenced material came from PBMCs. For the CDR3, the DNA is TGTGCCAGCAGCTTGGGGGCTTCTGGGGCCAACGTCCTGACTTTC. This codes for CASSLGASGANVLTF.